These 7 T cell receptor beta chains originate from one sample sequenced in a study of blood T cell repertoires in COVID-19. Clones were read by immunoSEQ multiplex PCR, and TCRdb kept only the in-frame ones, dropping some. The sample records about 170,000 clones, around nine tenths being singletons. Sequencing input: peripheral blood. These receptor sequences come from a woman older than 75 with COVID-19, enrolled during active disease.

The chain employs TRBV4-2 and TRBJ2-7, with D possibly being TRBD1 (6 bases). Germline lookup yields CDR1 LGHNA and CDR2 YNFKEQ. The CDR3 is 14 amino acids. The V end was cut by 0 bases, the J end by 4 bases, with 10 bases between. Written as DNA, the CDR3 is TGTGCCAGCAGCCAAGATGACAGGACGTACGAGCAGTACTTC. Encoded protein: CASSQDDRTYEQYF.

The V and J genes are TRBV18 and TRBJ2-7, with TRBD2 matching over 10 bases. After removal of 2 bases from V and 0 bases from J, the junction contained 1 base not matched to a gene. CDR1 and CDR2 (germline): KGHSH, LQKENI. The CDR3 runs 15 residues. The CDR3 DNA reads TGTGCCAGCTCACCAAGGACTAGCGGCTCCTACGAGCAGTACTTC. Protein product: CASSPRTSGSYEQYF. Using reference TRBV18 and TRBJ2-7 for the parts outside the CDR3, the full variable domain is NAGVMQNPRHLVRRRGQEARLRCSPMKGHSHVYWYRQLPEEGLKFMVYLQKENIIDESGMPKERFSAEFPKEGPSILRIQQVVRGDSAAYFCASSPRTSGSYEQYFGPGTRLTVT.

The V and J genes are TRBV4-3 and TRBJ2-7, with 10 bases identical to TRBD2. Looked up from germline, CDR1 is LGHNA and CDR2 is YSLEER. J was trimmed by 4 bases and V by 1 base; bases with no gene match: 16. The CDR3 covers 19 residues. The CDR3 DNA follows: TGCGCCAGCAGCCAAGGTCTAGCGGGAGCCGCGGGGGGGACTTACGAGCAGTACTTC. Its translation: CASSQGLAGAAGGTYEQYF.

The V gene is TRBV7-2, the J gene TRBJ1-5, with 7 bases lining up with TRBD1. The ends lost 5 bases at V and 6 bases at J; junction bases unmatched: 13. The CDR3 spans 16 residues. The V gene's germline CDR1 is SGHTA and CDR2 FQGNSA. Here the CDR3 reads CASSPRGTAIPQPQHF. In DNA, the CDR3 is TGTGCCAGCAGCCCCCGGGGGACAGCTATCCCTCAGCCCCAGCATTTT.

The chain carries TRBV5-4 and TRBJ1-2, with 8 positions matching TRBD1. Per germline, CDR1 SGHNT and CDR2 YYREEE (reference sequence). The trim removed 4 bases at V and 3 bases at J, leaving 8 bases unmatched. CDR3 size: 15 residues. In nucleotides, the CDR3 is TGTGCCAGCAGCCCGGCAGGGGGCGATCACTATGGCTACACCTTC. This codes for CASSPAGGDHYGYTF.

This clone has a count of ten or more. CDR3 sequence (DNA): TGCGCCAGCAGCTTGGGGGACAGGGGCCCACTCTCTGGAAACACCATATATTTT. It codes for CASSLGDRGPLSGNTIYF. This chain links TRBV5-1 with TRBJ1-3; 10 bases map to TRBD1. This CDR3 has 18 residues. J lost 0 bases, V lost 0 bases, and 6 bases had no gene match. The germline gives CDR1 SGHRS, CDR2 YFSETQ.

V gene TRBV4-2 combines with J gene TRBJ2-7, with 8 bases identical to TRBD1. Losses at the gene ends were 3 bases for V and 6 bases for J; bases not matched to a gene: 13. This CDR3 has 16 amino acids. CDR1 LGHNA and CDR2 YNFKEQ come from the germline V gene. CDR3 sequence reads: CASSQGAGTGGFEQYF. The CDR3 DNA reads as TGTGCCAGCAGCCAGGGGGCCGGGACAGGCGGATTCGAGCAGTACTTC.